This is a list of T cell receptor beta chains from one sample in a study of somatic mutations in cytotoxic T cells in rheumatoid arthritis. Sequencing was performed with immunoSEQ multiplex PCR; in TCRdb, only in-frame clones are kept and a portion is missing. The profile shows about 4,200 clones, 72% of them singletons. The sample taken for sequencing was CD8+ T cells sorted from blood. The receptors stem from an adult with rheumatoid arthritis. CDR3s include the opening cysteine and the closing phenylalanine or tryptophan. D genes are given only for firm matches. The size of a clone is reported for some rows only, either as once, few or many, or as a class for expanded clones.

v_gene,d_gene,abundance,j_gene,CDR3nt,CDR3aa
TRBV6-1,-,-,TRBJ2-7,TGTGCCAACGGAGACAGCCTAGCCTCCTACGAGCAGTACTTC,CANGDSLASYEQYF
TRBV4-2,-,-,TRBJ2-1,TGTGCCAGCAGCCCGGGACTTCCCAATGAGCAGTTCTTC,CASSPGLPNEQFF
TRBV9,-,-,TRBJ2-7,TGTGCCAGCAGCGTATCTGGGGGCGGGAACGAGCAGTACTTC,CASSVSGGGNEQYF
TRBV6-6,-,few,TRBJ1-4,TGTGCCAGCAGTTCCCCTAGGGGGGTAGGGGAAAAACTGTTTTTT,CASSSPRGVGEKLFF
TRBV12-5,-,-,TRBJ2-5,TGTGCTAGTGGTTTTCCTTCCCGAGAGACCCAGTACTTC,CASGFPSRETQYF
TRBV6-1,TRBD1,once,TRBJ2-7,TGTGCCAGCAGTGAATCCGGGACAGGGGGCTACGAGCAGTACTTC,CASSESGTGGYEQYF
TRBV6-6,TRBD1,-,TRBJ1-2,TGTGCCAGCAGTTCGACAGGGTTCGAGGGCTACACCTTC,CASSSTGFEGYTF
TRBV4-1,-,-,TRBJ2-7,TGCGCCAGCAGCCAAGACCCCGGATCCCTTTTCGAGCAGTACTTC,CASSQDPGSLFEQYF
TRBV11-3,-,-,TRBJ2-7,TGTGCCAGCAGCCCCGAGAGGGGGGCCTCCTACGAGCAGTACTTC,CASSPERGASYEQYF
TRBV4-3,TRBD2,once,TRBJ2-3,TGCGCCAGCAGCCCAGGGGAACGGCGGGGGGACACAGATACGCAGTATTTT,CASSPGERRGDTDTQYF
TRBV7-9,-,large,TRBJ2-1,TGTGCCAGCAGCAATATAGGGGTGAGCTCCTACAATGAGCAGTTCTTC,CASSNIGVSSYNEQFF
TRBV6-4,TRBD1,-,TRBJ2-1,TGTGCCAGCAGTAGACAGGGATCCTACAATGAGCAGTTCTTC,CASSRQGSYNEQFF
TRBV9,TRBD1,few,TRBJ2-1,TGTGCCAGCAGCTTTGACAGGGCGGATAATGAGCAGTTCTTC,CASSFDRADNEQFF
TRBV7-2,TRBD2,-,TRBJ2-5,TGTGCCAGCAGCTTAGGTATAGCGGGGGGGTACCACCGCGAGACCCAGTACTTC,CASSLGIAGGYHRETQYF
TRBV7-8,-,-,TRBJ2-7,TGTGCCAGCAGCTTCTCGAGCACGTCTAAACGCGAGCAGTACTTC,CASSFSSTSKREQYF
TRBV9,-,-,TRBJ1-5,TGTGCCAGCAGCGGGGGTTGGCCTGGGCCCCAGCATTTT,CASSGGWPGPQHF
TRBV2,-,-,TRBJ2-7,TGTGCCGGGGGGACCCAAATCCCCTACGAGCAGTACTTC,CAGGTQIPYEQYF
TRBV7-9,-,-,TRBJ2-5,TGTGCCAGCAGCTGTCCGACAGCTGCGGAGACCCAGTACTTC,CASSCPTAAETQYF
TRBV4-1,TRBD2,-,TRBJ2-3,TGCGCCAGCAGTGAAGGGCGGGGGGCGTTCACAGATACGCAGTATTTT,CASSEGRGAFTDTQYF
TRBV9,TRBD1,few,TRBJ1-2,TGTGCCAGCAGCGGGCCCCCGTGGGCAGGGGGCCGTGGCTACACCTTC,CASSGPPWAGGRGYTF
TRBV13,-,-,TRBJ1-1,TGTGCCAGCAGCTTAAGTCGGGGGTTGAACACTGAAGCTTTCTTT,CASSLSRGLNTEAFF
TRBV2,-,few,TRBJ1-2,TGTGCCAGCGTAGGTTGGAGGGAGGGCTACACCTTC,CASVGWREGYTF
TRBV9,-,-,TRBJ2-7,TGTGCCAGCAGCGTAGGGTCAGCTACCTACGAGCAGTACTTC,CASSVGSATYEQYF
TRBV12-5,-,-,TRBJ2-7,TGTGCTAGTGGCAGGACGGGATCCTACGAGCAGTACTTC,CASGRTGSYEQYF
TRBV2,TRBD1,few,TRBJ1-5,TGTGCCAGCAGGGATACAGGGGATGTTCAGCCCCAGCATTTT,CASRDTGDVQPQHF
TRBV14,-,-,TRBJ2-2,TGTGCCAGCAGCCAAGGGAGCTCCACCGGGGAGCTGTTTTTT,CASSQGSSTGELFF
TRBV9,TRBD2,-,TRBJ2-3,TGTGCCAGCAGCGTATTCAGCGGGGGGGCGAGGGCTACGCAGTATTTT,CASSVFSGGARATQYF
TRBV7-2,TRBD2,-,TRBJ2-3,TGTGCCAGCAGAATAGGGTTTGGTAGCGGGGGGGCCCGTGGGTCGCAGTATTTT,CASRIGFGSGGARGSQYF
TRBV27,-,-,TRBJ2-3,TGTGCCAGCAGTCCTCCGACACAACTTAGCACAGATACGCAGTATTTT,CASSPPTQLSTDTQYF
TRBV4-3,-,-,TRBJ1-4,TGCGCCAGCAGCCAAGGCAGGGGTTGGAGTGAAAAACTGTTTTTT,CASSQGRGWSEKLFF
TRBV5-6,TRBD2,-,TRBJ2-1,TGTGCCAGCAGCCTTGGACTAGGGTACAATGAGCAGTTCTTC,CASSLGLGYNEQFF
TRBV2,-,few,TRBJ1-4,TGTGCCAGCAGACCCGGACTTAGTGAAAAACTGTTTTTT,CASRPGLSEKLFF
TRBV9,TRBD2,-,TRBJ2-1,TGTGCCAGCAGCGTAGCCCTCTCCCTGGGAGGGAATGAGCAGTTCTTC,CASSVALSLGGNEQFF
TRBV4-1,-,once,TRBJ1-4,TGCGCCAGCAGCCAAGCCGCAACTAATGAAAAACTGTTTTTT,CASSQAATNEKLFF
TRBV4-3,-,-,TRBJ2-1,TGCGCCAGCAGCCCTGGGACGAATGAGCAGTTCTTC,CASSPGTNEQFF
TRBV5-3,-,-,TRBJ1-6,TGTGCCTTAGGTGATTCACCCCTCCACTTT,CALGDSPLHF